This T cell receptor (beta chain) originates from a study of blood T cell repertoires in COVID-19 (dated by TCRdb to about 2020). Describing the broader study: Samples from collaborators originated in the United States, Italy and Spain and spanned both the acute and convalescent phases of COVID-19. A freely available public database, intended as a resource for researchers studying the immune response to SARS-CoV-2, is where the repertoires were released. The dataset comprised deeply sampled blood TCRbeta repertoires from subjects exposed to, actively infected with, or recovered from COVID-19. Where available, HLA class I and class II types were obtained from metadata supplied by the sample provider rather than from assay-based typing. Samples came from the ongoing ImmuneRACE study (first 160 participants) plus 1,254 subjects from 6 global collaborators. The prospective study material was composed of cDNA or gDNA derived from T cells, B-cell-depleted T cells, or PBMCs. A de-identified subject ID, COVID-19 status, age in years and sex were almost always included in the sample metadata. What the authors observed across the whole study: Clinical and demographic metadata were provided uncurated, with the amount varying by source and participant.

The CDR3 has 14 amino acids, counting the end cysteine and phenylalanine. CDR3 DNA only is kept here, 42 bases in frame from base 1. V was cut back by 1 base and J by 1 base, leaving a gap of 5 bases between them. Per the germline V gene, SGHTA is the CDR1 and FQGNSA is the CDR2. In regard to this clone: Its antigen has not been determined. No much larger clone is present one base from it, and per-base qualities are unavailable.

The immunoSEQ Assay, a bias-controlled multiplex PCR, was used to amplify TCRbeta CDR3 regions from genomic DNA. The original methods were these. Within the assay, amplification of reference gene primers was used to estimate how many nucleated cells each sample contained. To quantify the absolute abundance of each unique TCRbeta CDR3 rearrangement, sequence reads were collapsed and filtered. Productive Simpson clonality was computed per sample as the square root of Simpson's diversity index over productive rearrangements. Not all clones reach the TCRdb copy of this immuneACCESS table, which keeps in-frame sequences only. Checked studies attribute under half of the gap to unresolved V genes and leave the rest unexplained. V and J calls and clone size are those listed in that table; D and trimming were worked out from the DNA. The table for this sample lists 250,000 to 300,000 clones; around nine tenths of them were counted only once. The ten largest clones take up around 1.1% of the sample.

In the prospective study, participants were 18 to 89 years old, resided in 24 geographic areas of the United States, and were enrolled through a virtual design. In the prospective study, cohorts were assigned on the basis of participant-reported clinical history obtained from a screening survey and a study questionnaire. For ImmuneRACE Cohort 3, a participant was defined as recovered based on two consecutive negative NP/OP PCR tests, clearance by a healthcare professional, or resolution of symptoms. In the prospective study, mobile phlebotomists collected whole blood, serum and a nasopharyngeal or oropharyngeal swab from each participant. Participants in the prospective study had the option to provide additional blood draws and questionnaires over a 2-month period. Prospective study blood samples were shipped either frozen or at room temperature before DNA extraction.

This receptor was identified in a woman aged 25 to 45 who had recovered from COVID-19. The sequence is built from TRBV7-2 and TRBJ1-5, with the D gene call left open. The source material was PBMCs or T cells enriched from blood (not recorded which). The CDR3 amino acid sequence is: CASSLVPSNQPQHF. Read as DNA, the sequence is TGTGCCAGCAGCTTAGTCCCAAGCAATCAGCCCCAGCATTTT.